Following are 2 T cell receptor beta chains from one sample sequenced in a study of cytomegalovirus exposure and HLA in healthy donors. 60 Vbeta and 13 Jbeta primers were used in PCR. The protocol was immunoSEQ multiplex PCR, while the TCRdb copy is restricted to in-frame clones and leaves out a portion. The sample contains approximately 140,000 clones, about three quarters of which appear only once. Sample: PBMCs. Source of these receptors: a woman younger than 30 in good health and CMV-seronegative.

This clone was recorded a few times. The sample has other DNA sequences that encode this CDR3 too. V usage is TRBV6-4 and J usage is TRBJ2-2; D not resolved. Trimming cost V 0 bases and J 4 bases, with 3 bases left between them. CDR3 length equals 13 residues. Germline V CDR1 and CDR2: MRHNA, SNTAGT. The CDR3 DNA sequence: TGTGCCAGCAGTGACTCGAGCACCGGGGAGCTGTTTTTT. Translating it yields CASSDSSTGELFF.

The chain is built from TRBV5-6 and TRBJ1-3, with 10 positions matching TRBD1. The CDR3 contains 15 residues. Germline V gene sequence: CDR1 SGHDT, CDR2 YYEEEE. Losses at the gene ends were 4 bases for V and 4 bases for J; bases not matched to a gene: 5. CDR3 sequence (DNA): TGTGCCAGCAGCCCGGGACAGGGGCGAGGAAACACCATATATTTT. Its translation is CASSPGQGRGNTIYF.